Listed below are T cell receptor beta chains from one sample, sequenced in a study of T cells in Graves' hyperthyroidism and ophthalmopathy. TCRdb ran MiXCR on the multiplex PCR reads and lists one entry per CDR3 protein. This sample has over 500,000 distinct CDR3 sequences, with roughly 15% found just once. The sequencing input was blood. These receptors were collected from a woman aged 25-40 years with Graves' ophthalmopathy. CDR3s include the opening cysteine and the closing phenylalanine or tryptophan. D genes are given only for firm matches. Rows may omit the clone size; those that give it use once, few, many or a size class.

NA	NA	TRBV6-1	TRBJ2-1	TGTGCCAGCATACAGACAGCGGTTCATGAGCAGTTCTTC	CASIQTAVHEQFF
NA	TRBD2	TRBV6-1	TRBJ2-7	TGTGCCAGCTCACGACACATAGGACTAGCCTTCTCCTACGAGCAGTACTTC	CASSRHIGLAFSYEQYF
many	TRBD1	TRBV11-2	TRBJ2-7	TGTGCCAGCAGCTGGGGACAGGGGGCATCCTACGAGCAGTACTTC	CASSWGQGASYEQYF
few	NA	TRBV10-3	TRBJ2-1	TGTGCCATCAGTTCCTACAATGAGCAGTTCTTC	CAISSYNEQFF
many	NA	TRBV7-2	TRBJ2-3	TGTGCCAGCAGCTTAGGTTGGATTAGCACAGATACGCAGTATTTT	CASSLGWISTDTQYF
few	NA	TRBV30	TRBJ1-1	TGTGCCTTATTCCTTGGGTTTGTGAACACTGAAGCTTTCTTT	CALFLGFVNTEAFF
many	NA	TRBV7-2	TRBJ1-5	TGTGCCAGCAGCAAAGAGGCAGGGCAGGGCCAGCCCCAGCATTTT	CASSKEAGQGQPQHF
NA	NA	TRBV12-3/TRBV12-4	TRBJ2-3	TGTGCCAGCAGTGTCAGAAAAGTCGGCACAGATACGCAGTATTTT	CASSVRKVGTDTQYF
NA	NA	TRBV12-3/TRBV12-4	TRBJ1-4	TGTGCCAGCAGTTTATATGCAGGGGAGAATAGAAAACTGTTTTTT	CASSLYAGENRKLFF
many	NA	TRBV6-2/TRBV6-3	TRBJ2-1	TGTGCCACCTACGAAAGCTCCTACAATGAGCAGTTCTTC	CATYESSYNEQFF
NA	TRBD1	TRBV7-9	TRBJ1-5	TGTGCCAGCAGCTTGGGACCACAGGGGTTTAGCAATCAGCCCCAGCATTTT	CASSLGPQGFSNQPQHF
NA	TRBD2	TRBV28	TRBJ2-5	TGTGCCAGCAGTTTAGCGGGAGGGCCGGGAGAGACCCAGTACTTC	CASSLAGGPGETQYF
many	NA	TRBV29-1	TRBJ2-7	TGCAGCGTACTCACAGGATCCGAGCAGTACTTC	CSVLTGSEQYF
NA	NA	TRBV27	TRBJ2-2	TGTGCCAGCAGTTTATGGGGAAGAACTAACACCGGGGAGCTGTTTTTT	CASSLWGRTNTGELFF
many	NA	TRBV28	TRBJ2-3	TGTGCCAGCAGTCTCCTAGGGGGTCAGGCAGATACGCAGTATTTT	CASSLLGGQADTQYF
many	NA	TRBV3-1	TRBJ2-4	TGTGCCAGCAGACAGGAAAACATTCAGTACTTC	CASRQENIQYF
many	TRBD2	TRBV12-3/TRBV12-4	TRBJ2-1	TGTGCCAGCAGTTTGCCTTTAGCGGGGGTCAACAATGAGCAGTTCTTC	CASSLPLAGVNNEQFF
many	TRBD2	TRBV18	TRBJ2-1	TGTGCCAGCTCACCCGGACTAGTCACCTACAATGAGCAGTTCTTC	CASSPGLVTYNEQFF
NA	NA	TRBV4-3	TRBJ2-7	TGCGCCAGCAGCCAAGATGTCGGGCTTACCTACGAGCAGTACTTC	CASSQDVGLTYEQYF
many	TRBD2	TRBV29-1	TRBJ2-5	TGCAGCGTAGCACTAGCGGGGATTGGAGAGACCCAGTACTTC	CSVALAGIGETQYF
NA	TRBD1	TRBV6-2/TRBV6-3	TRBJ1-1	TGTGCCAGCGTCGATTCGACAGGGAGGGGTGAAGCTTTCTTT	CASVDSTGRGEAFF
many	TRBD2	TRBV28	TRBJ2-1	TGTGCCAGCAGTTTAGTAGCGGGAGGCGGTGAGCAGTTCTTC	CASSLVAGGGEQFF
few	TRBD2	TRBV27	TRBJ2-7	TGTGCCAGCAGTTTTGGTCCCGGACTAGCGGGAGCAATTTGTGAGCAGTACTTC	CASSFGPGLAGAICEQYF
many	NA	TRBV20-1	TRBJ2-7	TGCAGTGGAGCCGGGGGAGCTACCTACGAGCAGTACTTC	CSGAGGATYEQYF
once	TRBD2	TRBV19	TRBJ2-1	TGTGCCAGTACCTCGCTAGGGACTAGCGGGAGTGAAGAGCAGTTCTTC	CASTSLGTSGSEEQFF
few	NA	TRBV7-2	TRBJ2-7	TGTGCCAGCAGCCAGGCCGCGGCCTACGAGCAGTACTTC	CASSQAAAYEQYF
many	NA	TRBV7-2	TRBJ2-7	TGTGCCAGCAGCCCCCTAGGAGGGGGCAGCGAGCAGTACTTC	CASSPLGGGSEQYF
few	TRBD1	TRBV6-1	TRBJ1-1	TGTGCCAGCAGTGAGATGACAGGGCCGAACACTGAAGCTTTCTTT	CASSEMTGPNTEAFF